This T cell receptor (beta chain) was sequenced for a study of blood T cell repertoires in COVID-19 (TCRdb year 2020). In terms of the full investigation: The collaborator samples originated in the United States, Italy and Spain and spanned the acute and convalescent phases of COVID-19. The material from the prospective study consisted of cDNA or gDNA derived from T cells, B-cell-depleted T cells, or PBMCs. Deeply sampled blood TCRbeta repertoires from subjects exposed to, actively infected with, or recovered from COVID-19 were included in the dataset. The repertoires were made available in a free public database intended to serve as a resource for research on the immune response to SARS-CoV-2. The samples were drawn from the first 160 participants of the ongoing ImmuneRACE study and from 1,254 subjects provided by 6 global collaborators. Sample metadata almost always included a de-identified subject ID, COVID-19 status, age in years and sex. Where available, HLA class I and class II types were obtained from metadata supplied by the sample provider rather than from assay-based typing.

At one collaborating source in Seattle, patients were enrolled during active infection and were followed longitudinally through the course of disease. Whole blood was collected in K2EDTA tubes by collaborating institutions according to the institutions' own protocols. Collaborator samples were shipped for TCRbeta analysis as frozen whole blood, isolated PBMCs, or DNA extracted from either sample type. TCRbeta CDR3 regions were amplified from genomic DNA by means of the immunoSEQ Assay, a bias-controlled multiplex PCR. Per the authors' processing: Nucleated cell counts per sample were estimated from amplification of reference gene primers within the assay. To quantify the absolute abundance of each unique TCRbeta CDR3 rearrangement, sequence reads were collapsed and filtered. For each sample, productive Simpson clonality was calculated as the square root of Simpson's diversity index over productive rearrangements. TCRdb limited this immuneACCESS table to in-frame rearrangements with V and J called. A share of clones is missing; checked studies link under half to unresolved V genes, and the rest is unexplained. The V and J calls and clone size are taken from that table; D and trimming were inferred from the DNA. The sample has 75,000 to 95,000 clones on record, approximately 74% of them singletons. 3% to 4.5% of the sample is held by the ten biggest clonotypes.

As regards this clone: The antigen it binds to is not known. No quality values exist for individual bases; no much larger clone is one base distant.

Findings and caveats that apply to the study as a whole: Clinical and demographic metadata were provided uncurated, with the amount varying by source and participant.

Spanning cysteine to phenylalanine, the CDR3 consists of 14 amino acids. Only the CDR3 DNA is retained, 42 bases long and in frame from the first base. V is pared back by 4 bases and J by 2 bases, with 12 bases lying between the germline termini. The germline V gene supplies CDR1 SGHTA and CDR2 FQGNSA. This TCR was recovered from an older man with COVID-19, enrolled during active disease. The sequence links TRBV7-2 to TRBJ2-7; no D gene can be assigned with confidence. Sequences were obtained from peripheral blood. The nucleotides are TGTGCCAGCAGCTCCGTCGCGGAAGCCTACGAGCAGTACTTC. Its protein product is CASSSVAEAYEQYF.